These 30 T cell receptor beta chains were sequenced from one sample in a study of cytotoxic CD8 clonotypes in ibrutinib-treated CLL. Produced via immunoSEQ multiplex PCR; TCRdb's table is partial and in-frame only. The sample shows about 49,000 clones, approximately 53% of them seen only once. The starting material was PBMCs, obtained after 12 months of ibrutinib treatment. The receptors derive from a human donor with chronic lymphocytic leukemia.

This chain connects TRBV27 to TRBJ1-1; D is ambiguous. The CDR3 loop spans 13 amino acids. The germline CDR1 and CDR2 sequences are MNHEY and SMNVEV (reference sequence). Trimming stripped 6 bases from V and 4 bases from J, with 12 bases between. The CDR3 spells CASRIRSGTEAFF. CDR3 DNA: TGTGCCAGCAGAATAAGGAGTGGCACTGAAGCTTTCTTT.

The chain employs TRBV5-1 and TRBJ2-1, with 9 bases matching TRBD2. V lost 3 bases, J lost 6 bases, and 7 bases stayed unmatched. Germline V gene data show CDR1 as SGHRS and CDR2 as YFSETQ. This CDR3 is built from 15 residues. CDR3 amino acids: CASSSTGTSSNEQFF. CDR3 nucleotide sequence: TGCGCCAGCAGCTCTACCGGGACTAGCAGCAATGAGCAGTTCTTC. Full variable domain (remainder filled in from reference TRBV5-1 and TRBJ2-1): KAGVTQTPRYLIKTRGQQVTLSCSPISGHRSVSWYQQTPGQGLQFLFEYFSETQRNKGNFPGRFSGRQFSNSRSEMNVSTLELGDSALYLCASSSTGTSSNEQFFGPGTRLTVL.

In DNA, the CDR3 is TGTGCCAGCAACCCCGAATTGGACCAAAATCAGCCCCAGCATTTT. It yields the protein CASNPELDQNQPQHF. The rearrangement joins TRBV6-1 to TRBJ1-5; D gene ambiguous. V gave up 7 bases and J gave up 4 bases, with 17 bases separating them. This CDR3 spans 15 amino acids. Germline assignment: CDR1 MNHNS and CDR2 SASEGT.

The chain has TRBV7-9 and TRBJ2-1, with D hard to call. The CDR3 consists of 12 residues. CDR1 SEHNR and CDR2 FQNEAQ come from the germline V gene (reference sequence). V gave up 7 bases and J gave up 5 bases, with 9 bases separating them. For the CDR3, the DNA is TGTGCCAGCAACAGAGCTAACAATGAGCAGTTCTTC. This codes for CASNRANNEQFF. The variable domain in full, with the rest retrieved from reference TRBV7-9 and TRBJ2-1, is DTGVSQNPRHKITKRGQNVTFRCDPISEHNRLYWYRQTLGQGPEFLTYFQNEAQLEKSRLLSDRFSAERPKGSFSTLEIQRTEQGDSAMYLCASNRANNEQFFGPGTRLTVL.

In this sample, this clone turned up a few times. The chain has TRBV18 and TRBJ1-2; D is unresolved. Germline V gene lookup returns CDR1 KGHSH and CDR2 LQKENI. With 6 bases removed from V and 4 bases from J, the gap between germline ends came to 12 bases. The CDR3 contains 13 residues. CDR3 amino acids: CASSLDKIYGYTF. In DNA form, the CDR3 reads TGTGCCAGCTCCCTAGACAAGATCTATGGCTACACCTTC.

The CDR3 DNA sequence: TGTGCCAGCAGCGGCCTAGGACAGGGGACCTCTGGAAACACCATATATTTT. Protein: CASSGLGQGTSGNTIYF. The chain combines TRBV4-2 with TRBJ1-3, with 9 bases aligning to TRBD1. CDR1 LGHNA and CDR2 YNFKEQ come from the germline V gene. V dropped 5 bases and J dropped 0; count of bases not matched to a gene: 8. The CDR3 is 17 residues long.

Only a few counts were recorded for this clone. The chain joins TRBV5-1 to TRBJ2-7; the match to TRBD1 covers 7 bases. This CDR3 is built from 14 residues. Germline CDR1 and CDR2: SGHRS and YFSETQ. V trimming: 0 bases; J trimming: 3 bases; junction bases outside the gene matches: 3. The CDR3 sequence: CASSLEGAGYEQYF. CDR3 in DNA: TGCGCCAGCAGCTTGGAGGGGGCGGGCTACGAGCAGTACTTC.

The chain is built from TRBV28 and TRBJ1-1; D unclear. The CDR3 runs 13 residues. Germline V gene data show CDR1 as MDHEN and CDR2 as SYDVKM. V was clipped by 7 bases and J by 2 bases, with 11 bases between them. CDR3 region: CASTRPINTEAFF. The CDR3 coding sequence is TGTGCCAGCACCCGCCCGATTAACACTGAAGCTTTCTTT.

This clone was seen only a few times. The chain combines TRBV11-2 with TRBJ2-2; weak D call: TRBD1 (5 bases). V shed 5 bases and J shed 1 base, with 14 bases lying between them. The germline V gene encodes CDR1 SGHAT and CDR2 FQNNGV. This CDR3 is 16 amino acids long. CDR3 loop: CASSPRTRENTGELFF. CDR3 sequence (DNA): TGTGCCAGCAGCCCCCGGACAAGGGAGAACACCGGGGAGCTGTTTTTT.

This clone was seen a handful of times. CDR3 residues: CASSFDRATTEAFF. The CDR3, as DNA: TGCGCCAGCAGCTTCGACAGGGCGACCACTGAAGCTTTCTTT. The genes are TRBV5-1 and TRBJ1-1, with 7 bases identical to TRBD1. The CDR3 extends over 14 amino acids. Trimming cost V 2 bases and J 4 bases; bases outside gene matches: 5. CDR1 is SGHRS, CDR2 YFSETQ, per germline.

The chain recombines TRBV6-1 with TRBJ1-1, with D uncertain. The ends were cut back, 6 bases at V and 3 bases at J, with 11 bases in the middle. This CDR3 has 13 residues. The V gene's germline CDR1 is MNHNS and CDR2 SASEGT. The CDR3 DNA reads TGTGCCAGCAGGATCGGCGGAGACACTGAAGCTTTCTTT. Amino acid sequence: CASRIGGDTEAFF.

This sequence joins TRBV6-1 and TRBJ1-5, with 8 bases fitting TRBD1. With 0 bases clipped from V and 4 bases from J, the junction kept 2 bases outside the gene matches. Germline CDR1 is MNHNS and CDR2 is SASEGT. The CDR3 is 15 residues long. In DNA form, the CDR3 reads TGTGCCAGCAGTGAAGCCCAGGGGGCAAATCAGCCCCAGCATTTT. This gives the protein CASSEAQGANQPQHF.

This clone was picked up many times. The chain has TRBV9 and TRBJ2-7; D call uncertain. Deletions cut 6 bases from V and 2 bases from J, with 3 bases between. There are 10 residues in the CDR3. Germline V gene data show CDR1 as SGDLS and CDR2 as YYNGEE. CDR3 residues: CASKAYEQYF. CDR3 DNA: TGTGCCAGCAAAGCCTACGAGCAGTACTTC.

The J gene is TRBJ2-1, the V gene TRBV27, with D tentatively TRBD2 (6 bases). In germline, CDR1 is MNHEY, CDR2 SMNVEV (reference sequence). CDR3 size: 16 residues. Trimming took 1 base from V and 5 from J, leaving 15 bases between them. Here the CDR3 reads CASSLYPGAGNNEQFF. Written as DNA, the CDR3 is TGTGCCAGCAGTTTATACCCGGGAGCTGGGAACAATGAGCAGTTCTTC.

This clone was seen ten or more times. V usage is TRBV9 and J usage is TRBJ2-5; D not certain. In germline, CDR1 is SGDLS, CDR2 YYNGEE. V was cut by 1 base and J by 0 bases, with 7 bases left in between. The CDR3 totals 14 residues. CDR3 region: CASSVSTYQETQYF. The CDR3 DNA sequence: TGTGCCAGCAGCGTATCTACGTACCAAGAGACCCAGTACTTC.

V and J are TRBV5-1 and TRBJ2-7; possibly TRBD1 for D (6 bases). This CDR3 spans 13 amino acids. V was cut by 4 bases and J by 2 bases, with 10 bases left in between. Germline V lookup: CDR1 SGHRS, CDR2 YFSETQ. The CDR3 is CASSGRTAYEQYF. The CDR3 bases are TGCGCCAGCAGCGGCCGGACAGCCTACGAGCAGTACTTC.

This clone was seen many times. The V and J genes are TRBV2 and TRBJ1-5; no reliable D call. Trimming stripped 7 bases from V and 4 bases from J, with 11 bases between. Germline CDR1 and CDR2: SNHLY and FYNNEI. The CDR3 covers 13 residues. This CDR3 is CASTGQENQPQHF. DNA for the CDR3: TGTGCCAGCACGGGTCAGGAGAATCAGCCCCAGCATTTT.

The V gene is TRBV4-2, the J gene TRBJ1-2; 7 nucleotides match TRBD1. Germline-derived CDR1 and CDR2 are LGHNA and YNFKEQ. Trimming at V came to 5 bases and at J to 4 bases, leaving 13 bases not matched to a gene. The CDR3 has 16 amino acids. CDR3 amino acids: CASSLDVAGGGYGYTF. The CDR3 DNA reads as TGTGCCAGCAGCTTAGATGTGGCAGGGGGTGGCTATGGCTACACCTTC.

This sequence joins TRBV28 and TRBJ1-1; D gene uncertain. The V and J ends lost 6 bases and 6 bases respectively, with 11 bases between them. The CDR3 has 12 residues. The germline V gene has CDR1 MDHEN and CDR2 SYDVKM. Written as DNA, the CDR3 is TGTGCCAGCAGGAATGATAGGGCTGAAGCTTTCTTT. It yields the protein CASRNDRAEAFF.

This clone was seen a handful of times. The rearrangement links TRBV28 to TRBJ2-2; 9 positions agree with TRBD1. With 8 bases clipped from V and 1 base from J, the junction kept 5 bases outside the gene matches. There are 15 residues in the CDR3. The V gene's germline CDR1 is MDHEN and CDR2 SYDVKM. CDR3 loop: CASGGQGRNTGELFF. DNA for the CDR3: TGTGCCAGCGGAGGACAGGGGAGGAACACCGGGGAGCTGTTTTTT.

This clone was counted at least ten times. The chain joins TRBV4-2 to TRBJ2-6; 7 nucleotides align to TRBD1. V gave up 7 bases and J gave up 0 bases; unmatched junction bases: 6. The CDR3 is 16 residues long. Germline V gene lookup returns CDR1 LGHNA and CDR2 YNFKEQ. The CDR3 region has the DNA TGTGCCAGCAATACGGGACAGCCCTCTGGGGCCAACGTCCTGACTTTC. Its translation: CASNTGQPSGANVLTF.

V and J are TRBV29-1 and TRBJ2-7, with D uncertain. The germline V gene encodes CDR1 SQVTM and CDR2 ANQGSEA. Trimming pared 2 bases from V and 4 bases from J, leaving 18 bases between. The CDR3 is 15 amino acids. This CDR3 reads CSVESWVSSAYEQYF. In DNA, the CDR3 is TGCAGCGTTGAATCTTGGGTTTCTTCAGCGTACGAGCAGTACTTC.

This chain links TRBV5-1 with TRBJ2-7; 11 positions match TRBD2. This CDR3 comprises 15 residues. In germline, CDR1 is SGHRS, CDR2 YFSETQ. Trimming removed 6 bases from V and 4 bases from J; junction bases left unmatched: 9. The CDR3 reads CASKKLAGAEYEQYF. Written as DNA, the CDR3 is TGCGCCAGCAAGAAACTAGCGGGAGCGGAGTACGAGCAGTACTTC.

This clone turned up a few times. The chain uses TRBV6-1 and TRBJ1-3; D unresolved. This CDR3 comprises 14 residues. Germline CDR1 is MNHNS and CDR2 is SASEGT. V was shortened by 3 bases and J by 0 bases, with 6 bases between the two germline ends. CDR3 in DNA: TGTGCCAGCAGTGAGGATGTCTCTGGAAACACCATATATTTT. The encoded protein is CASSEDVSGNTIYF.

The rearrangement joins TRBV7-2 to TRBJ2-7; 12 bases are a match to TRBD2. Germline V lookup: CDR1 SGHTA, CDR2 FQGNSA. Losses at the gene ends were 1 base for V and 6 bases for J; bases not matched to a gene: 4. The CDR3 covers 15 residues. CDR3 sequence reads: CASSLGTSGRSEQYF. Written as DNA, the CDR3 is TGTGCCAGCAGCTTAGGTACTAGCGGGAGGAGCGAGCAGTACTTC. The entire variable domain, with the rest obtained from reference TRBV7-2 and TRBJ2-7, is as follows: GAGVSQSPSNKVTEKGKDVELRCDPISGHTALYWYRQSLGQGLEFLIYFQGNSAPDKSGLPSDRFSAERTGGSVSTLTIQRTQQEDSAVYLCASSLGTSGRSEQYFGPGTRLTVT.

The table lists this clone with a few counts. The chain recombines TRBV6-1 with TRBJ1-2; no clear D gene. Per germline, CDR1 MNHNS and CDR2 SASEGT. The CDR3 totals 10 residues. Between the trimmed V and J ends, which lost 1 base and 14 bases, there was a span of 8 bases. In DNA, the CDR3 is TGTGCCAGCAGTGAAGGCTCGGAGACCTTC. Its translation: CASSEGSETF.

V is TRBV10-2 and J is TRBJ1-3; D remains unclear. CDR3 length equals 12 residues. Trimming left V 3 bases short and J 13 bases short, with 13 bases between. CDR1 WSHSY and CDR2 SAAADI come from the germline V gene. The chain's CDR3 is CASSDFSQTIYF. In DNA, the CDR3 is TGCGCCAGCAGTGATTTTTCACAAACGATATATTTT.

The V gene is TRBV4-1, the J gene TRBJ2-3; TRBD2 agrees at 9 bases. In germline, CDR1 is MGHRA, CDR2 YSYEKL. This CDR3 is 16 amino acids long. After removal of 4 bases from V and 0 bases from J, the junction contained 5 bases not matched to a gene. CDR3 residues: CASSRDTSGSTDTQYF. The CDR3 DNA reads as TGCGCCAGCAGCCGGGATACTAGCGGGAGCACAGATACGCAGTATTTT.

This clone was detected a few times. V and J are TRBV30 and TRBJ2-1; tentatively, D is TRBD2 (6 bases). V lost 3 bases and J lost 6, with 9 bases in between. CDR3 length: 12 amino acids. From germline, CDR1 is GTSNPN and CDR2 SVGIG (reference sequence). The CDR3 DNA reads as TGTGCCTGGAGCCTACTAGCCAATGAGCAGTTCTTC. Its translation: CAWSLLANEQFF.

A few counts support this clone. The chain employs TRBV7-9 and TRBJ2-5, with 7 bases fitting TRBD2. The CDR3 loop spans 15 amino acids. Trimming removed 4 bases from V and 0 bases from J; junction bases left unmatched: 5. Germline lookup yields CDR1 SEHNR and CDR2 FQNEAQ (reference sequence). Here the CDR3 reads CASSSTGGYQETQYF. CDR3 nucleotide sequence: TGTGCCAGCAGCTCAACCGGGGGGTACCAAGAGACCCAGTACTTC.